What follows are 9 T cell receptor beta chains derived from one specimen sequenced in a study of regulatory T cells in long-lasting Graves disease. CDR3-region Arm-PCR and iRepertoire HTBI primers produced the TCR beta libraries. TCRdb re-derived calls from the multiplex PCR reads in MiXCR, one entry per CDR3 protein. The sample holds roughly 470,000 distinct CDR3 sequences, under 25% seen once. The time point: persistent/refractory GD, antithyroid drugs over 5 years with positive TRAb. PBMCs provided the RNA from which the TCR library was made. Here the sequenced sample was peripheral blood mononuclear cells (PBMCs), taken when the disease was refractory, from a patient treated with antithyroid drugs. Every receptor here comes from a female donor with Graves disease.

This clonotype was observed at least ten times. The chain uses TRBV6-1 and TRBJ2-5; the D is unclear. The CDR3 spans 14 residues. Trimming removed 7 bases at V and 0 bases at J, with 12 bases between. Germline lookup yields CDR1 MNHNS and CDR2 SASEGT. The CDR3 DNA reads as TGTGCCAGCACCCGACCTGTTAACCAAGAGACCCAGTACTTC. This sequence encodes CASTRPVNQETQYF.

This clonotype came up many times. The chain has TRBV7-9 and TRBJ2-7; 12 nucleotides line up with TRBD2. With 6 bases clipped from V and 3 bases from J, the junction kept 12 bases outside the gene matches. The CDR3 spans 17 residues. Germline V gene data show CDR1 as SEHNR and CDR2 as FQNEAQ (reference sequence). In DNA form, the CDR3 reads TGTGCCAGCAGTGACAGCCATCTAGCGGGAGGGATCTACGAGCAGTACTTC. Translating it yields CASSDSHLAGGIYEQYF.

The chain joins TRBV5-1 to TRBJ1-1; D is ambiguous. Germline V gene sequence: CDR1 SGHRS, CDR2 YFSETQ. This CDR3 is built from 16 residues. The germline V and J ends were trimmed by 1 base and 4 bases, with 17 bases remaining between them. CDR3 loop: CASSLFSLGESTEAFF. The CDR3 DNA sequence: TGCGCCAGCAGCTTGTTTTCTTTGGGTGAGAGCACTGAAGCTTTCTTT.

The table lists this clonotype with many counts. This chain links TRBV6-5 with TRBJ1-1; no clear D. The CDR3 consists of 14 residues. Per the germline V gene, CDR1 is MNHEY and CDR2 is SVGAGI. V lost 2 bases and J lost 1, with 8 bases in between. CDR3 region: CASSYSDSNTEAFF. The CDR3 nucleotides are TGTGCCAGCAGTTACAGTGATTCGAACACTGAAGCTTTCTTT.

This clonotype was seen many times. The CDR3 sequence is CASSPATGENSPLHF. The CDR3 region has the DNA TGTGCCAGCAGCCCCGCCACAGGGGAAAATTCACCCCTCCACTTT. The V gene is TRBV28, the J gene TRBJ1-6; the match to TRBD1 covers 7 bases. The junction had 9 bases not matched to a gene; V was cut back by 6 bases and J by 7 bases. Germline V CDR1 and CDR2: MDHEN, SYDVKM. CDR3 length: 15 residues.

The chain joins TRBV6-1 to TRBJ1-1; tentatively, D is TRBD1 (5 bases). V gave up 5 bases and J gave up 1 base, with 17 bases separating them. The CDR3 consists of 16 residues. Germline V CDR1 and CDR2: MNHNS, SASEGT. CDR3 residues: CASSTLGGMGNTEAFF. The CDR3 DNA sequence: TGTGCCAGCAGTACTCTGGGGGGGATGGGGAACACTGAAGCTTTCTTT.

This clonotype showed up many times. The genes are TRBV6-5 and TRBJ2-5, with 9 bases aligning to TRBD2. The CDR3 is made up of 15 amino acids. J was trimmed by 5 bases and V by 3 bases; bases with no gene match: 7. Germline V gene sequence: CDR1 MNHEY, CDR2 SVGAGI. CDR3 sequence: CASSYIAGEGETQYF. CDR3 coding DNA: TGTGCCAGCAGTTATATAGCGGGAGAAGGCGAGACCCAGTACTTC.

This clonotype was recorded many times. This rearrangement joins TRBV20-1 to TRBJ1-2, with 7 bases that match TRBD1. The CDR3 has 13 amino acids. V lost 5 bases, J lost 2 bases, and 5 bases stayed unmatched. Germline CDR1 reads DFQATT; CDR2 reads SNEGSKA (reference sequence). In DNA, the CDR3 is TGCAGTGCTCCGACAGGGAGGAACTATGGCTACACCTTC. It yields the protein CSAPTGRNYGYTF.

This chain uses TRBV6-5 with TRBJ2-7; D is uncertain. Germline assignment: CDR1 MNHEY and CDR2 SVGAGI. There are 14 residues in the CDR3. Trimming pared 1 base from V and 0 bases from J, leaving 7 bases between. The CDR3 DNA is TGTGCCAGCAGTTACTTGGCGGACTCCTACGAGCAGTACTTC. This encodes CASSYLADSYEQYF.